These 24 T cell receptor beta chains came from one sample sequenced in a study of blood T cell repertoires in COVID-19. The repertoire was sequenced with immunoSEQ multiplex PCR; TCRdb's copy has only in-frame clones and lacks some. Of about 71,000 clones listed, around 83% are singletons. Sequencing input: peripheral blood. These TCRs come from a man between 65 and 79 years old with acute or convalescent COVID-19.

The chain carries TRBV7-9 and TRBJ1-6; D unresolved. Germline V gene data show CDR1 as SEHNR and CDR2 as FQNEAQ (reference sequence). Deletions cut 1 base from V and 0 bases from J, with 4 bases between. This CDR3 spans 15 amino acids. The CDR3 DNA reads as TGTGCCAGCAGCTTAGGGAGCTCCTATAATTCACCCCTCCACTTT. Encoded protein: CASSLGSSYNSPLHF.

The V gene is TRBV7-2, the J gene TRBJ2-1; 8 positions agree with TRBD2. Germline CDR1 SGHTA, CDR2 FQGNSA. The V segment lost 1 base and the J segment 5 bases; nucleotides outside the gene matches: 4. The CDR3 sequence is 15 residues long. The CDR3 region is CASSLVVAGNNEQFF. The CDR3 DNA is TGTGCCAGCAGCTTAGTCGTAGCGGGAAACAATGAGCAGTTCTTC.

The CDR3 loop reads CASSYPGTGAYEQYF. The CDR3 bases are TGTGCCAGCAGTTATCCCGGGACAGGGGCCTACGAGCAGTACTTC. The chain recombines TRBV6-2 or TRBV6-3 with TRBJ2-7; TRBD1 matches at 10 bases. V lost 3 bases and J lost 2; bases outside the gene matches: 4. The length of the CDR3 is 15 residues. Per germline, CDR1 MNHEY and CDR2 SVGEGT.

The rearrangement links TRBV9 to TRBJ2-1; 13 nucleotides align to TRBD2. The germline gives CDR1 SGDLS, CDR2 YYNGEE. CDR3 size: 16 residues. The trim removed 3 bases at V and 4 bases at J, leaving 4 bases unmatched. The CDR3 nucleotides read TGTGCCAGCAGCGCCCTGGGACTAGCGGGGTACAATGAGCAGTTCTTC. It is translated as CASSALGLAGYNEQFF.

This clone occurred a few times. The gene calls are TRBV19 and TRBJ1-1; D perhaps matches TRBD1 (5 bases). The germline V and J ends were trimmed by 3 bases and 11 bases, with 19 bases remaining between them. Germline loops: CDR1 LNHDA, CDR2 SQIVND (reference sequence). The CDR3 is 14 residues long. The CDR3 sequence: CASSIGLGIRVAFF. CDR3 DNA sequence: TGTGCCAGTAGTATTGGCTTAGGGATCAGGGTGGCTTTCTTT.

The rearrangement uses TRBV2 and TRBJ2-5; unclear D gene. CDR1 is SNHLY and CDR2 is FYNNEI in the germline V gene. Trimming took off 4 bases at V and 3 bases at J, with 12 bases between the two ends. The CDR3 length is 14 residues. For the CDR3, the DNA is TGTGCCAGCAGTGGTTTACTAACGAAAGAGACCCAGTACTTC. This codes for CASSGLLTKETQYF.

The chain employs TRBV12-3 or TRBV12-4 and TRBJ1-5; no firm D call. V lost 5 bases, J lost 0 bases, and 5 bases lay in between. The CDR3 is 13 residues long. CDR3 coding DNA: TGTGCCAGCAGTGCGGATAGCAATCAGCCCCAGCATTTT. Protein: CASSADSNQPQHF.

This clone was picked up one time. J is TRBJ1-4 and V is TRBV27; weak D call: TRBD1 (5 bases). Trimming removed 1 base from V and 5 bases from J, with 11 bases in between. This CDR3 has 15 residues. Germline-derived CDR1 and CDR2 are MNHEY and SMNVEV (reference sequence). The CDR3 DNA follows: TGTGCCAGCAGTTTATTATACAGGCAAAATGAAAAACTGTTTTTT. It translates to CASSLLYRQNEKLFF.

V is TRBV5-1 and J is TRBJ1-4; D might be TRBD1 (5 bases). V lost 1 base and J 6 bases, leaving 13 bases between the germline ends. The CDR3 covers 15 residues. Germline V gene lookup returns CDR1 SGHRS and CDR2 YFSETQ. The DNA for the CDR3 is TGCGCCAGCAGCTTGAGCGGGGGGTCGGATGAAAAACTGTTTTTT. It is translated as CASSLSGGSDEKLFF.

The rearrangement uses TRBV6-6 and TRBJ1-5, with D hard to call. Trimming removed 0 bases at V and 7 bases at J, with 10 bases between. CDR3 length: 14 amino acids. Germline lookup yields CDR1 MNHNY and CDR2 SVGAGI (reference sequence). Here the CDR3 DNA reads TGTGCCAGCAGTTACTCGCGGGGAGGCCAGCCCCAGCATTTT. This codes for CASSYSRGGQPQHF.

In regard to this clone: The same CDR3 also results from other DNA sequences found in this sample. The CDR3 loop reads CASSLGQGAGNTIYF. CDR3 sequence (DNA): TGTGCCAGCAGCTTAGGACAGGGGGCTGGAAACACCATATATTTT. The chain couples TRBV11-2 to TRBJ1-3; 9 positions match TRBD1. The CDR3 is 15 amino acids. Germline-derived CDR1 and CDR2 are SGHAT and FQNNGV. Germline trimming cut 1 base from V and 2 bases from J; bases unmatched to any gene: 0.

The chain combines TRBV5-4 with TRBJ2-3; D is uncertain. Germline V lookup: CDR1 SGHNT, CDR2 YYREEE (reference sequence). CDR3 size: 16 residues. Deletions cut 4 bases from V and 0 bases from J, with 15 bases between. The CDR3 DNA reads TGTGCCAGCAGCCCCACTGGTGGAGCTAGCACAGATACGCAGTATTTT. Protein product: CASSPTGGASTDTQYF.

The rearrangement links TRBV3-1 (or the pseudogene TRBV3-2) to TRBJ1-2, with D tentatively TRBD1 (6 bases). In germline, CDR1 is LGHDT, CDR2 YNNKEL (reference sequence). Trimming pared 1 base from V and 7 bases from J, leaving 10 bases between. There are 13 residues in the CDR3. The CDR3 DNA is TGTGCCAGCAGCCAAGGGACAGAGCGTGGCTACACCTTC. Its protein is CASSQGTERGYTF.

The V and J genes are TRBV30 and TRBJ2-7; D call uncertain. CDR3 length: 13 amino acids. The germline V gene has CDR1 GTSNPN and CDR2 SVGIG (reference sequence). The germline V and J ends were trimmed by 0 bases and 3 bases, with 9 bases remaining between them. In DNA, the CDR3 is TGTGCCTGGAGTGTAGGAGAGGACTACGAGCAGTACTTC. This codes for CAWSVGEDYEQYF.

The chain carries TRBV25-1 and TRBJ1-5; 9 nucleotides match TRBD1. Germline V gives CDR1 MGHDK, CDR2 SYGVNS. V lost 1 base to trimming and J lost 5 bases; unmatched junction nucleotides: 3. CDR3 length equals 15 residues. The CDR3 region has the DNA TGTGCCAGCAGTGAATCAACAGGGGGCTATCAGCCCCAGCATTTT. Protein: CASSESTGGYQPQHF.

The chain couples TRBV7-9 to TRBJ1-2, with D perhaps matching TRBD1 (6 bases). CDR1 is SEHNR, CDR2 FQNEAQ, per germline (reference sequence). Trimming pared 5 bases from V and 0 bases from J, leaving 10 bases between. The CDR3 is made up of 14 amino acids. The CDR3 is CASSPRDTNYGYTF. In DNA, the CDR3 is TGTGCCAGCAGCCCCCGGGACACTAACTATGGCTACACCTTC.

The J gene is TRBJ1-2, the V gene TRBV9; 8 bases agree with TRBD1. V shed 2 bases, J shed 3 bases, and the junction held 6 bases outside the gene matches. The CDR3 sequence is 15 residues long. In germline, CDR1 is SGDLS, CDR2 YYNGEE. The CDR3 region is CASSVGSGQDYGYTF. The CDR3 DNA reads TGTGCCAGCAGCGTGGGGTCGGGACAGGACTATGGCTACACCTTC.

The chain links TRBV7-3 to TRBJ1-1; TRBD1 might be the D (6 bases). Per the germline V gene, CDR1 is SGHTA and CDR2 is FQGTGA. V was trimmed by 4 bases and J by 7 bases, leaving 22 bases between them. The CDR3 loop spans 16 amino acids. This CDR3 is CASSSAASTGKVEAFF. CDR3 DNA sequence: TGTGCCAGCAGCTCCGCGGCCAGTACAGGGAAGGTTGAAGCTTTCTTT.

The chain carries TRBV10-3 and TRBJ1-5, with D perhaps matching TRBD1 (5 bases). Germline V gives CDR1 ENHRY, CDR2 SYGVKD. CDR3 length equals 14 residues. The V gene lost 6 bases and the J gene lost 3 bases, with 12 bases spanning the gap. In DNA form, the CDR3 reads TGTGCCATCAGGGCAGGGAGGGACAATCAGCCCCAGCATTTT. Its translation is CAIRAGRDNQPQHF.

The genes are TRBV24-1 and TRBJ2-5, with D perhaps TRBD1 (6 bases). There are 15 residues in the CDR3. With 5 bases removed from V and 3 bases from J, the gap between germline ends came to 15 bases. Germline V gives CDR1 KGHDR, CDR2 SFDVKD. CDR3 in amino acids: CATSAQGQLEETQYF. CDR3 coding DNA: TGTGCCACCAGTGCACAGGGTCAATTAGAAGAGACCCAGTACTTC.

This clone came up a few times. The V and J genes are TRBV5-1 and TRBJ2-7; TRBD2 matches 12 bases. The V segment lost 0 bases and the J segment 7 bases; nucleotides outside the gene matches: 5. The CDR3 spans 15 residues. CDR1 is SGHRS, CDR2 YFSETQ, per germline. CDR3 amino acids: CASSLVASGREEQYF. CDR3 nucleotides: TGCGCCAGCAGCTTGGTTGCTAGCGGGAGGGAGGAGCAGTACTTC.

The rearrangement links TRBV5-4 to TRBJ2-1; 11 bases align to TRBD2. This CDR3 comprises 13 residues. V dropped 3 bases and J dropped 7; count of bases not matched to a gene: 0. From germline, CDR1 is SGHNT and CDR2 YYREEE (reference sequence). CDR3 sequence reads: CASSWTSGNEQFF. CDR3 sequence (DNA): TGTGCCAGCAGCTGGACTAGCGGGAATGAGCAGTTCTTC.

This chain connects TRBV7-3 to TRBJ1-2, with D unclear. The germline V gene has CDR1 SGHTA and CDR2 FQGTGA. The CDR3 sequence is 13 residues long. With 4 bases removed from V and 7 bases from J, the gap between germline ends came to 13 bases. The CDR3 nucleotides are TGTGCCAGCAGCTCCGTGGGAGAGGGTGGCTACACCTTC. This codes for CASSSVGEGGYTF.

The J gene is TRBJ1-2, the V gene TRBV19, with a weak D call TRBD1 (5 bases). Germline values: CDR1 LNHDA, CDR2 SQIVND (reference sequence). V lost 3 bases and J 6 bases, leaving 14 bases between the germline ends. This CDR3 comprises 14 residues. The CDR3 nucleotides are TGTGCCAGTAGTATCGAACCAGGGAGGCATGGCTACACCTTC. Residues: CASSIEPGRHGYTF.